Listed here are 15 T cell receptor beta chains from one sample, sequenced in a study of identifying expanded T cells in peripheral blood. This table comes from immunoSEQ multiplex PCR, and its TCRdb copy is limited to in-frame clones, with some not included. Of approximately 110,000 clones in the sample, about 85% were seen once. Material for sequencing was blood. Receptors were obtained from a person aged 18 to 75 in good health.

CDR3 bases: TGCGCCAGCAGCATGGGACTAGCGGGCCATGAGCAGTTCTTC. The encoded protein is CASSMGLAGHEQFF. V is TRBV5-1 and J is TRBJ2-1, with 12 nucleotides matching TRBD2. CDR3 length equals 14 residues. Losses at the gene ends were 4 bases for V and 8 bases for J; bases not matched to a gene: 4. The germline CDR1 and CDR2 sequences are SGHRS and YFSETQ.

The J gene is TRBJ1-3, the V gene TRBV5-1; D gene uncertain. This CDR3 spans 14 amino acids. Per germline, CDR1 SGHRS and CDR2 YFSETQ. V was pared by 4 bases and J by 0 bases, with 8 bases between. Here the CDR3 reads CASSPTDSGNTIYF. The CDR3 region has the DNA TGCGCCAGCAGCCCTACAGACTCTGGAAACACCATATATTTT.

This clone counts as medium-sized (0.01 to 0.1%). The chain is built from TRBV29-1 and TRBJ1-2; 8 nucleotides align to TRBD1. The CDR3 consists of 14 residues. CDR1 is SQVTM and CDR2 is ANQGSEA in the germline V gene. J was trimmed by 2 bases and V by 7 bases; bases with no gene match: 9. This chain's CDR3 is CSATGTGANYGYTF. The CDR3 DNA reads TGCAGCGCGACCGGGACAGGAGCAAACTATGGCTACACCTTC.

The J gene is TRBJ2-7, the V gene TRBV27, with TRBD2 identical over 12 bases. Looked up from germline, CDR1 is MNHEY and CDR2 is SMNVEV (reference sequence). With V trimmed by 2 bases and J by 2 bases, 10 bases remained unmatched. The CDR3 totals 18 residues. The CDR3 here is CASSLVGLAGRAAYEQYF. The CDR3 DNA sequence: TGTGCCAGCAGTTTAGTTGGACTAGCGGGGCGGGCTGCCTACGAGCAGTACTTC.

This rearrangement joins TRBV5-1 to TRBJ2-5; TRBD1 matches 8 bases. Germline V gene lookup returns CDR1 SGHRS and CDR2 YFSETQ. V was clipped by 3 bases and J by 4 bases; unmatched bases: 11. This CDR3 is built from 16 residues. The DNA of the CDR3 is TGCGCCAGCAGCTCGCAACCCGGACAGGGACGAGAGACCCAGTACTTC. It codes for CASSSQPGQGRETQYF. Combining the CDR3 with reference TRBV5-1 and TRBJ2-5 gives the whole variable domain KAGVTQTPRYLIKTRGQQVTLSCSPISGHRSVSWYQQTPGQGLQFLFEYFSETQRNKGNFPGRFSGRQFSNSRSEMNVSTLELGDSALYLCASSSQPGQGRETQYFGPGTRLLVL.

The V gene is TRBV7-3, the J gene TRBJ2-3, with 13 bases identical to TRBD2. Germline CDR1 and CDR2: SGHTA and FQGTGA. After removal of 5 bases from V and 5 bases from J, the junction contained 19 bases not matched to a gene. CDR3 length: 20 residues. The CDR3 here is CASSLFSPGTSGVRIDTQYF. The CDR3 nucleotides read TGTGCCAGCAGCCTCTTCTCGCCCGGGACTAGCGGGGTACGAATAGATACGCAGTATTTT.

The rearrangement links TRBV7-9 to TRBJ2-7; D is perhaps TRBD1 (6 bases). The CDR3 sequence is 13 residues long. Trimming took off 4 bases at V and 5 bases at J, with 12 bases between the two ends. CDR1 and CDR2 from the germline V gene are SEHNR and FQNEAQ (reference sequence). The CDR3 here is CASSWARDNEQYF. Here the CDR3 DNA reads TGTGCCAGCAGCTGGGCCCGGGACAACGAGCAGTACTTC.

The chain employs TRBV4-2 and TRBJ1-1; D is possibly TRBD1 (6 bases). With 1 base removed from V and 6 bases from J, the gap between germline ends came to 15 bases. The CDR3 is 15 residues long. CDR1 and CDR2 from the germline V gene are LGHNA and YNFKEQ. CDR3 protein: CASSQVGTGSAEAFF. CDR3 DNA: TGTGCCAGCAGCCAAGTGGGAACAGGGTCGGCTGAAGCTTTCTTT.

The rearrangement uses TRBV11-2 and TRBJ1-5, with D perhaps matching TRBD1 (6 bases). The CDR3 length is 18 residues. Germline lookup yields CDR1 SGHAT and CDR2 FQNNGV. V lost 1 base, J lost 3 bases, and 19 bases lay in between. The CDR3 spells CASSLGRRDTGYNQPQHF. The CDR3 DNA reads TGTGCCAGCAGCTTAGGACGTCGGGACACCGGTTACAATCAGCCCCAGCATTTT.

CDR3 protein: CASSQDASSGTYTEAFF. CDR3 nucleotides: TGCGCCAGCAGCCAAGATGCTAGCTCCGGGACTTACACTGAAGCTTTCTTT. The chain links TRBV4-1 to TRBJ1-1, with D perhaps TRBD1 (5 bases). The germline gives CDR1 MGHRA, CDR2 YSYEKL. The CDR3 contains 17 residues. V was pared by 0 bases and J by 3 bases, with 17 bases between.

The V call is TRBV4-3, the J call TRBJ2-7, with 7 bases aligning to TRBD1. This CDR3 has 15 amino acids. V lost 1 base and J lost 4; bases outside the gene matches: 7. CDR1 is LGHNA and CDR2 is YSLEER in the germline V gene. CDR3 amino acids: CASSQAGGRGYEQYF. CDR3 nucleotides: TGCGCCAGCAGCCAAGCCGGCGGCAGGGGGTACGAGCAGTACTTC.

The chain is built from TRBV18 and TRBJ2-7; 11 bases line up with TRBD2. The V segment lost 5 bases and the J segment 0 bases; nucleotides outside the gene matches: 3. The CDR3 contains 15 residues. Per the germline V gene, CDR1 is KGHSH and CDR2 is LQKENI. The CDR3 here is CASSVAGGSSYEQYF. The CDR3 coding sequence is TGTGCCAGCTCAGTAGCGGGAGGGAGCTCCTACGAGCAGTACTTC.

This chain uses TRBV6-6 with TRBJ2-7, with TRBD2 matching over 7 bases. Germline V lookup: CDR1 MNHNY, CDR2 SVGAGI (reference sequence). Trimming cost V 2 bases and J 2 bases; bases outside gene matches: 3. The length of the CDR3 is 14 residues. The CDR3 DNA sequence: TGTGCCAGCAGTTACGGCGGGAGAGCCTACGAGCAGTACTTC. Protein sequence: CASSYGGRAYEQYF.

As concerns this clone: In the same sample, other DNA sequences code for this CDR3. This chain connects TRBV28 to TRBJ1-2; no firm D call. The germline CDR1 and CDR2 sequences are MDHEN and SYDVKM. Trimming took off 5 bases at V and 6 bases at J, with 10 bases between the two ends. The CDR3 runs to 12 residues. The CDR3 nucleotides are TGTGCCAGCAGTCGCGGCGGGGATGGCTACACCTTC. Its translation: CASSRGGDGYTF.

The rearrangement uses TRBV19 and TRBJ1-4, with a possible D match to TRBD1 (6 bases). Germline values: CDR1 LNHDA, CDR2 SQIVND (reference sequence). Trimming took 6 bases from V and 8 from J, leaving 19 bases between them. The length of the CDR3 is 15 residues. The DNA for the CDR3 is TGTGCCAGTAGAAAAAAACAGGGCGTAAGGGAAAAACTGTTTTTT. Its translation is CASRKKQGVREKLFF. Full variable domain (missing parts from reference TRBV19 and TRBJ1-4): DGGITQSPKYLFRKEGQNVTLSCEQNLNHDAMYWYRQDPGQGLRLIYYSQIVNDFQKGDIAEGYSVSREKKESFPLTVTSAQKNPTAFYLCASRKKQGVREKLFFGSGTQLSVL.